These 30 T cell receptor beta chains were all obtained from the same sample, sequenced in a study of shared clonotypes between healthy human individuals. Sequencing used immunoSEQ multiplex PCR; TCRdb keeps in-frame clones, though not all of them. The sample has approximately 840,000 clones; 90% to 97% are singletons. Terminally differentiated effector memory CD45RA+ cells were left out of the naive CD8 fraction, which was CD45RO-negative and positively selected for CCR7. Sequenced: naive CD8+ T cells sorted from blood. The receptor source for this set is a man under 40 in good health.

CDR3: CASSLEAGFTEAFF. The CDR3 DNA reads as TGTGCCAGCAGCTTAGAGGCAGGGTTCACTGAAGCTTTCTTT. V gene TRBV11-2 combines with J gene TRBJ1-1; weak D call: TRBD1 (5 bases). The CDR3 has 14 residues. V gave up 0 bases and J gave up 4 bases, with 9 bases separating them. Germline CDR1 and CDR2: SGHAT and FQNNGV.

The rearrangement uses TRBV7-2 and TRBJ2-2; 10 nucleotides match TRBD2. The CDR3 is made up of 16 amino acids. The J segment lost 6 bases and the V segment lost 0 bases, leaving 4 bases of the junction unmatched. Germline loops: CDR1 SGHTA, CDR2 FQGNSA. The CDR3 coding sequence is TGTGCCAGCAGCTTAGCCGGGACTAGCGCTCCCGGGGAGCTGTTTTTT. Amino acid sequence: CASSLAGTSAPGELFF.

The chain recombines TRBV19 with TRBJ1-1, with D possibly matching TRBD1 (5 bases). V shed 5 bases and J shed 5 bases, with 18 bases lying between them. Germline V gene sequence: CDR1 LNHDA, CDR2 SQIVND (reference sequence). The CDR3 loop spans 15 amino acids. Written as DNA, the CDR3 is TGTGCCAGTAGTCCCTCCCTCGGGGGTTGGACTGAAGCTTTCTTT. Translation: CASSPSLGGWTEAFF.

This clone turned up a few times. This rearrangement joins TRBV6-5 to TRBJ2-7; 7 nucleotides agree with TRBD1. The ends lost 5 bases at V and 10 bases at J; junction bases unmatched: 5. Germline CDR1 and CDR2: MNHEY and SVGAGI. CDR3 length equals 11 residues. For the CDR3, the DNA is TGTGCCAGCAGTAAAGGGACAGTTCAGTACTTC. The encoded protein is CASSKGTVQYF.

The rearrangement links TRBV7-2 to TRBJ2-1; the D is unclear. CDR1 is SGHTA, CDR2 FQGNSA, per germline. With 5 bases removed from V and 6 bases from J, the gap between germline ends came to 8 bases. The length of the CDR3 is 12 residues. CDR3 in DNA: TGTGCCAGCAGCCCGTCTGTCAATGAGCAGTTCTTC. Amino acid sequence: CASSPSVNEQFF.

This chain joins TRBV19 and TRBJ2-2, with 12 bases identical to TRBD2. The CDR3 runs to 16 residues. V lost 6 bases to trimming and J lost 6 bases; unmatched junction nucleotides: 8. Germline values: CDR1 LNHDA, CDR2 SQIVND (reference sequence). The CDR3 nucleotides read TGTGCCAGTAGAGCGACTAGCGGGAGAGTCCCCGGGGAGCTGTTTTTT. Translation: CASRATSGRVPGELFF. The full variable domain, its missing parts supplied by reference TRBV19 and TRBJ2-2, is DGGITQSPKYLFRKEGQNVTLSCEQNLNHDAMYWYRQDPGQGLRLIYYSQIVNDFQKGDIAEGYSVSREKKESFPLTVTSAQKNPTAFYLCASRATSGRVPGELFFGEGSRLTVL.

V usage is TRBV27 and J usage is TRBJ2-6; D gene uncertain. Trimming removed 6 bases from V and 0 bases from J, with 6 bases in between. This CDR3 is built from 14 residues. Germline V gene lookup returns CDR1 MNHEY and CDR2 SMNVEV (reference sequence). The CDR3 spells CASRQASGANVLTF. The CDR3 DNA sequence: TGTGCCAGCAGGCAAGCCTCTGGGGCCAACGTCCTGACTTTC. The variable domain in full, completed from reference TRBV27 and TRBJ2-6, reads EAQVTQNPRYLITVTGKKLTVTCSQNMNHEYMSWYRQDPGLGLRQIYYSMNVEVTDKGDVPEGYKVSRKEKRNFPLILESPSPNQTSLYFCASRQASGANVLTFGAGSRLTVL.

This clone was seen a single time. The genes are TRBV15 and TRBJ1-1, with TRBD1 matching over 10 bases. Losses at the gene ends were 3 bases for V and 4 bases for J; bases not matched to a gene: 5. This CDR3 has 15 amino acids. CDR1 is LNHNV, CDR2 YYDKDF, per germline (reference sequence). The CDR3 spells CATSRGQGTGTEAFF. DNA of the CDR3: TGTGCCACCAGCAGGGGACAGGGGACGGGCACTGAAGCTTTCTTT.

The V gene is TRBV29-1, the J gene TRBJ1-1, with D tentatively TRBD1 (6 bases). The CDR3 contains 11 residues. The V and J ends lost 0 bases and 12 bases respectively, with 11 bases between them. Germline V gene lookup returns CDR1 SQVTM and CDR2 ANQGSEA. The CDR3 region is CSVEERRGSFF. The CDR3 coding sequence is TGCAGCGTTGAAGAGCGGAGGGGGTCTTTCTTT.

This sequence joins TRBV7-9 and TRBJ2-1, with no clear D. Germline V gene lookup returns CDR1 SEHNR and CDR2 FQNEAQ (reference sequence). V was cut by 0 bases and J by 3 bases, with 12 bases left in between. This CDR3 is built from 16 residues. The DNA of the CDR3 is TGTGCCAGCAGCTTAGCCATGGCGGATAACTACAATGAGCAGTTCTTC. It translates to CASSLAMADNYNEQFF.

This clone has just a few counts. This sequence joins TRBV4-1 and TRBJ1-3; D is undetermined. CDR1 and CDR2 (germline): MGHRA, YSYEKL. The CDR3 loop spans 15 amino acids. V was cut by 0 bases and J by 1 base, with 7 bases left in between. The chain's CDR3 is CASSQDPGSGNTIYF. The CDR3 coding sequence is TGCGCCAGCAGCCAAGATCCCGGGTCTGGAAACACCATATATTTT.

CDR3 sequence: CASSIASYYEQYF. The DNA for the CDR3 is TGTGCCAGCAGCATAGCGTCTTACTACGAGCAGTACTTC. The chain combines TRBV27 with TRBJ2-7, with D perhaps matching TRBD2 (5 bases). V was cut by 6 bases and J by 3 bases, with 12 bases left in between. This CDR3 is built from 13 residues. Germline V lookup: CDR1 MNHEY, CDR2 SMNVEV (reference sequence).

This clone appeared a single time. The chain uses TRBV5-1 and TRBJ2-3; 8 nucleotides line up with TRBD1. V lost 5 bases to trimming and J lost 6 bases; unmatched junction nucleotides: 8. Germline lookup yields CDR1 SGHRS and CDR2 YFSETQ. The CDR3 has 14 residues. The CDR3 region has the DNA TGCGCCAGCAGTCTGTTACAGGGGGACGATACGCAGTATTTT. Its translation is CASSLLQGDDTQYF.

The V gene is TRBV7-9, the J gene TRBJ2-7, with 7 positions matching TRBD1. This CDR3 has 16 residues. Germline V CDR1 and CDR2: SEHNR, FQNEAQ (reference sequence). Trimming removed 5 bases from V and 3 bases from J; junction bases left unmatched: 13. CDR3 protein: CASSMQPGTELYEQYF. CDR3 DNA sequence: TGTGCCAGCAGCATGCAACCCGGGACAGAGCTCTACGAGCAGTACTTC. The whole variable domain, filled in from reference TRBV7-9 and TRBJ2-7, reads DTGVSQNPRHKITKRGQNVTFRCDPISEHNRLYWYRQTLGQGPEFLTYFQNEAQLEKSRLLSDRFSAERPKGSFSTLEIQRTEQGDSAMYLCASSMQPGTELYEQYFGPGTRLTVT.

The chain employs TRBV10-2 and TRBJ2-3; unclear D gene. The germline CDR1 and CDR2 sequences are WSHSY and SAAADI. Trimming left V 4 bases short and J 2 bases short, with 7 bases between. The CDR3 is 13 amino acids. CDR3 sequence (DNA): TGCGCCAGCAGTGTTGGCCTCACAGATACGCAGTATTTT. Its translation is CASSVGLTDTQYF.

V and J are TRBV4-2 and TRBJ1-1; D remains unclear. V lost 0 bases and J lost 5, with 13 bases in between. CDR1 is LGHNA, CDR2 YNFKEQ, per germline. This CDR3 has 15 residues. This chain's CDR3 is CASSQDEAVGTEAFF. CDR3 DNA sequence: TGTGCCAGCAGCCAAGATGAAGCCGTGGGGACTGAAGCTTTCTTT.

The V call is TRBV6-5, the J call TRBJ2-1, with D perhaps being TRBD1 or TRBD2 (5 bases each). Trimming stripped 2 bases from V and 3 bases from J, with 14 bases between. There are 16 residues in the CDR3. Germline V gene sequence: CDR1 MNHEY, CDR2 SVGAGI. CDR3 sequence (DNA): TGTGCCAGCAGTTACGGCCTGGGGGAGTTCTACAATGAGCAGTTCTTC. Translation gives CASSYGLGEFYNEQFF.

This chain joins TRBV28 and TRBJ2-7; D unresolved. Between the trimmed V and J ends, which lost 3 bases and 5 bases, there was a span of 5 bases. Germline V CDR1 and CDR2: MDHEN, SYDVKM. The CDR3 has 11 residues. The CDR3 sequence: CASSFEDEQYF. DNA for the CDR3: TGTGCCAGCAGTTTCGAGGACGAGCAGTACTTC.

This chain links TRBV29-1 with TRBJ2-3; 11 nucleotides agree with TRBD2. Germline V gives CDR1 SQVTM, CDR2 ANQGSEA. After removal of 4 bases from V and 1 base from J, the junction contained 10 bases not matched to a gene. This CDR3 is built from 17 residues. This chain's CDR3 is CSVGLAGGLVGTDTQYF. The CDR3 nucleotides read TGCAGCGTTGGTTTAGCGGGAGGGCTTGTCGGCACAGATACGCAGTATTTT.

The rearrangement joins TRBV10-1 to TRBJ1-2; D not certain. Germline-derived CDR1 and CDR2 are WNHNN and SYGVQD (reference sequence). The V end was cut by 6 bases, the J end by 2 bases, with 10 bases between. The CDR3 has 13 residues. The CDR3, as DNA: TGCGCCAGCAGAATCGCGGGAAACTATGGCTACACCTTC. Its translation is CASRIAGNYGYTF.

The J gene is TRBJ2-5, the V gene TRBV7-9, with TRBD1 as a possible D gene (6 bases). Germline-derived CDR1 and CDR2 are SEHNR and FQNEAQ (reference sequence). This CDR3 has 14 residues. With 4 bases removed from V and 2 bases from J, the gap between germline ends came to 11 bases. The CDR3 DNA reads as TGTGCCAGCAGCTACCGGGACAAACAAGAGACCCAGTACTTC. Its translation: CASSYRDKQETQYF.

The chain employs TRBV29-1 and TRBJ1-1; D is unclear. Germline V CDR1 and CDR2: SQVTM, ANQGSEA. The CDR3 is 13 residues long. V lost 4 bases and J 6 bases, leaving 15 bases between the germline ends. CDR3 bases: TGCAGCGTTGTTAAAGGGAACATCGCTGAAGCTTTCTTT. It translates to CSVVKGNIAEAFF. Supplemented by reference TRBV29-1 and TRBJ1-1, the full variable domain reads SAVISQKPSRDICQRGTSLTIQCQVDSQVTMMFWYRQQPGQSLTLIATANQGSEATYESGFVIDKFPISRPNLTFSTLTVSNMSPEDSSIYLCSVVKGNIAEAFFGQGTRLTVV.

This chain joins TRBV27 and TRBJ2-7; 12 nucleotides align to TRBD1. Germline V CDR1 and CDR2: MNHEY, SMNVEV (reference sequence). The CDR3 loop spans 15 amino acids. With 6 bases clipped from V and 7 bases from J, the junction kept 10 bases outside the gene matches. This CDR3 reads CASSPGTGGAGEQYF. The CDR3, as DNA: TGTGCCAGCAGCCCAGGGACAGGGGGCGCGGGGGAGCAGTACTTC.

On this clone itself: Within the sample, other DNA sequences also encode this same CDR3. V gene TRBV6-5 combines with J gene TRBJ2-7; D remains ambiguous. V dropped 1 base and J dropped 5 bases, with 3 bases sitting between them. Looked up from germline, CDR1 is MNHEY and CDR2 is SVGAGI. CDR3 size: 11 residues. As DNA, the CDR3 is TGTGCCAGCAGTTACTTCCACGAGCAGTACTTC. It yields the protein CASSYFHEQYF.

The J gene is TRBJ2-7, the V gene TRBV4-1; 7 bases agree with TRBD2. This CDR3 is 15 amino acids long. The V segment lost 4 bases and the J segment 4 bases; nucleotides outside the gene matches: 10. Germline V lookup: CDR1 MGHRA, CDR2 YSYEKL. CDR3: CASSLTGGSAYEQYF. In nucleotides, the CDR3 is TGCGCCAGCAGCCTAACGGGCGGGAGTGCGTACGAGCAGTACTTC.

In DNA form, the CDR3 reads TGTGCCAGCAGCCAAGTGGGGATAATGAGGGAGACCCAGTACTTC. It translates to CASSQVGIMRETQYF. The rearrangement uses TRBV14 and TRBJ2-5, with D hard to call. CDR1 and CDR2 (germline): SGHDN, FVKESK. This CDR3 contains 15 residues. Trimming took 1 base from V and 5 from J, leaving 14 bases between them. The whole variable domain, remainder taken from reference TRBV14 and TRBJ2-5, is EAGVTQFPSHSVIEKGQTVTLRCDPISGHDNLYWYRRVMGKEIKFLLHFVKESKQDESGMPNNRFLAERTGGTYSTLKVQPAELEDSGVYFCASSQVGIMRETQYFGPGTRLLVL.

This clone appeared once. CDR3 DNA sequence: TGTGCCAGCAGCCAGGAACAATCAACTAATGAAAAACTGTTTTTT. Translation: CASSQEQSTNEKLFF. The V gene is TRBV14, the J gene TRBJ1-4; D is unresolved. Germline V gives CDR1 SGHDN, CDR2 FVKESK. V lost 3 bases and J lost 0, with 8 bases in between. This CDR3 spans 15 amino acids.

V gene TRBV19 combines with J gene TRBJ1-1; D uncertain. Germline V gene lookup returns CDR1 LNHDA and CDR2 SQIVND (reference sequence). Trimming took off 3 bases at V and 1 base at J, with 3 bases between the two ends. The CDR3 spans 12 residues. The CDR3 reads CASSIRNTEAFF. CDR3 nucleotides: TGTGCCAGTAGTATCAGGAACACTGAAGCTTTCTTT.

The chain uses TRBV12-5 and TRBJ2-2; the D gene is possibly TRBD1 (6 bases). Germline values: CDR1 LGHNT, CDR2 FRNRAP. CDR3 length: 16 residues. V lost 0 bases, J lost 7 bases, and 15 bases lay in between. The CDR3 nucleotides read TGTGCTAGTGGTTTGGTACTGGGACACCGCCTCGGGGAGCTGTTTTTT. Translated, it gives CASGLVLGHRLGELFF.

In this sample, this clone turned up once. The chain uses TRBV7-9 and TRBJ2-1; D is unresolved. With 5 bases removed from V and 3 bases from J, the gap between germline ends came to 5 bases. Germline V CDR1 and CDR2: SEHNR, FQNEAQ (reference sequence). The CDR3 covers 12 residues. The chain's CDR3 is CASSPHYNEQFF. Written as DNA, the CDR3 is TGTGCCAGCAGCCCTCACTACAATGAGCAGTTCTTC.